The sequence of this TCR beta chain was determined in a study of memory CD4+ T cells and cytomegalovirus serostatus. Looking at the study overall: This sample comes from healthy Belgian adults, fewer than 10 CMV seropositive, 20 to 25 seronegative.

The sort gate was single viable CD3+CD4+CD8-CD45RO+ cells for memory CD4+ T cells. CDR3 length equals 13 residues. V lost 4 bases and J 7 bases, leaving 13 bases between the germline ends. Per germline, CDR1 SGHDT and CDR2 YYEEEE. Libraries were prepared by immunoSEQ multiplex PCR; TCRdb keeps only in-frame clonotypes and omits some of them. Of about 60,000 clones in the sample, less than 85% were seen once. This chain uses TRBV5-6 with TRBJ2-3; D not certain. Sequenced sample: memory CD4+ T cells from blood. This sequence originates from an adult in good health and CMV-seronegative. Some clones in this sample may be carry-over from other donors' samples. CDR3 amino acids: CASSANTRNTQYF. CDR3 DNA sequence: TGTGCCAGCAGCGCCAATACAAGGAATACGCAGTATTTT.